The 5 T cell receptor beta chains given below trace back to one sample, sequenced in a study of cytomegalovirus exposure and HLA in healthy donors. PCR involved 60 Vbeta and 13 Jbeta primers. Profiled with immunoSEQ multiplex PCR; TCRdb holds only in-frame clones, not every one. This sample yields over 120,000 clones, of which approximately 82% are seen a single time; 1.4% belongs to the top ten. The sample consisted of PBMCs. These TCRs come from a young man in good health and CMV-seropositive.

In its sample, this clone was seen once. This sequence joins TRBV19 and TRBJ2-7, with 7 bases that match TRBD1. Germline CDR1 and CDR2: LNHDA and SQIVND (reference sequence). With V trimmed by 4 bases and J by 2 bases, 5 bases remained unmatched. This CDR3 spans 14 amino acids. As DNA, the CDR3 is TGTGCCAGTAGTACCGGGACAGTTGCCTACGAGCAGTACTTC. It encodes CASSTGTVAYEQYF.

This chain links TRBV28 with TRBJ1-4, with 8 bases matching TRBD1. The CDR3 runs to 16 residues. CDR1 is MDHEN, CDR2 SYDVKM, per germline. V dropped 4 bases and J dropped 8; count of bases not matched to a gene: 12. CDR3 sequence: CASSSLGQGRGEKLFF. For the CDR3, the DNA is TGTGCCAGCAGTTCACTCGGACAGGGTAGGGGAGAAAAACTGTTTTTT.

The chain is built from TRBV6-6 and TRBJ2-1; no reliable D call. Germline CDR1 reads MNHNY; CDR2 reads SVGAGI (reference sequence). Trimming took off 2 bases at V and 4 bases at J, with 9 bases between the two ends. This CDR3 is built from 14 residues. This CDR3 is CASSYHPEYNEQFF. The DNA of the CDR3 is TGTGCCAGCAGTTACCACCCGGAGTACAATGAGCAGTTCTTC.

This clone was observed a single time. The chain has TRBV13 and TRBJ2-1; 10 bases agree with TRBD2. The CDR3 is made up of 15 amino acids. Trimming at V came to 8 bases and at J to 6 bases, leaving 10 bases not matched to a gene. CDR1 is PRHDT, CDR2 FYEKMQ, per germline (reference sequence). The chain's CDR3 is CASGANLAGVNEQFF. CDR3 bases: TGTGCCAGCGGGGCGAACCTAGCGGGAGTCAATGAGCAGTTCTTC.

This chain connects TRBV30 to TRBJ1-3, with a weak D call TRBD1 (6 bases). Germline values: CDR1 GTSNPN, CDR2 SVGIG (reference sequence). The V end lost 4 bases, the J end lost 2 bases, and 12 bases lay between the germline ends. The CDR3 contains 14 residues. CDR3 residues: CAWTWDITGNTIYF. The CDR3 DNA reads TGTGCCTGGACCTGGGACATCACTGGAAACACCATATATTTT.